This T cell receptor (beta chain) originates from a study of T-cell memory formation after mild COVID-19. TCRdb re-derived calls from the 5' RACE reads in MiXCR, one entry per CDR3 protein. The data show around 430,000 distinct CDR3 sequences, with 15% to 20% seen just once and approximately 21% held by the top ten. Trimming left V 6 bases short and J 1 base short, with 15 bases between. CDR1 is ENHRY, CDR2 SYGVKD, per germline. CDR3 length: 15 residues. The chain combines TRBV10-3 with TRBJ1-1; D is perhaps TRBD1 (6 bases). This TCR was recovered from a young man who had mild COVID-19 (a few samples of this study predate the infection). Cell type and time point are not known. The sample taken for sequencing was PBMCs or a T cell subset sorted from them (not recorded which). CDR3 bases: TGTGCCATCAGGGCTTCGACAGGTGAGAACACTGAAGCTTTCTTT. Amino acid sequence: CAIRASTGENTEAFF.